This TCR beta chain derives from a study of blood T cell repertoires in COVID-19. For the study at large: Material from acute and convalescent COVID-19 was sourced from the United States, Italy and Spain.

Original data processing: Reference gene primer amplification gave nucleated cell count estimates. Measured with immunoSEQ multiplex PCR; TCRdb has only the in-frame clones, and not every one. V, J and clone size reflect that table, while D and trimming were determined from the DNA. The data contain under 250,000 clones, 85% to 90% of them seen just once; the ten biggest clones take up approximately 6.2%. Per the germline V gene, CDR1 is SGHTA and CDR2 is FQGNSA. Unmatched junction bases numbered 5, after V lost 3 bases and J lost 4 bases. The CDR3 totals 15 residues. The sequence was obtained from a man between 60 and 75 years old with acute or convalescent COVID-19. Sample: peripheral blood. The chain is built from TRBV7-2 and TRBJ1-3, with 8 positions matching TRBD1. Here the CDR3 DNA reads TGTGCCAGCAGCTTGGCGGACAGGGACGGAAACACCATATATTTT. This translates into CASSLADRDGNTIYF.